The text below deals with one T cell receptor (beta chain). No cognate antigen has been identified for it. No clone much larger than this one lies a single base away; base qualities are absent. The run used an Illumina HiSeq 2500. TCR beta libraries were prepared by quantitative 5'-RACE with molecular barcodes. The source study handled its data this way. A new computational method, built on a probabilistic model of VDJ rearrangement, was used to identify disease-linked TCR variants. In TCRdb, the public reads were trimmed at Q25 with fastp and aligned with MiXCR, with productive beta chains retained. CDR3 protein sequences are deduplicated, and each keeps its most common genes and DNA. The V and J calls and clone size come from TCRdb's table, not from the authors' own analysis. This sample is represented by 220,000 or so distinct CDR3 sequences; about 10% of them were singletons. The ten largest clones take up around a fifth of the sample.

The data were obtained in a study of CD8 T cells in ankylosing spondylitis (dated by TCRdb to about 2017). Background for the entire study: The study set out to find disease-linked TCR variants by profiling T cell receptor beta repertoires in ankylosing spondylitis patients and healthy donors. The full study cohort was made up of about two dozen ankylosing spondylitis patients and over 90 healthy donors. Peripheral blood was sampled, and synovial fluid was additionally collected from ankylosing spondylitis patients.

The full study reports these points: A CD8+ phenotype was shown by the disease-linked clones, which were found at relatively low frequencies in peripheral blood. A TCR beta motif made up of several highly homologous amino acid variants appeared to be characteristic of blood from ankylosing spondylitis patients. Significant enrichment of the disease-linked clones was reported in matched synovial fluid samples from ankylosing spondylitis patients. Some motif variants were previously reported in synovial fluid and blood of reactive arthritis patients, suggesting common disease-initiation mechanisms.

V and J lose 5 bases and 4 bases, and a span of 14 bases separates them. CDR1 and CDR2 were assigned from the germline V gene (reference sequence) as LNHDA and SQIVND. Including the terminal cysteine and phenylalanine, the CDR3 comprises 14 residues. The retained sequence is limited to the CDR3, 42 bases, with the frame set at the first base. The TCR was taken from a male donor with ankylosing spondylitis or in good health (not recorded which). This chain is built from TRBV19 and TRBJ2-5, with a tentative D call of TRBD1 or TRBD2, each matching 5 bases. The sample comprised blood, either unsorted or a sorted T cell fraction (not recorded which). The CDR3 protein is CASSSRGQPETQYF. The DNA sequence reads TGTGCCAGTAGTTCCCGGGGCCAACCAGAGACCCAGTACTTC.